This passage covers 16 T cell receptor beta chains from one sample sequenced in a study of cytomegalovirus exposure and HLA in healthy donors. With 60 Vbeta and 13 Jbeta primers, the PCR was carried out. Assay: immunoSEQ multiplex PCR; the TCRdb copy retains only in-frame clones and omits some. In the table there are about 160,000 clones, 60% to 80% of which are singletons. The sample comprised PBMCs. The origin of the receptors is a man between 18 and 29 years old in good health and CMV-seropositive.

This chain uses TRBV29-1 with TRBJ2-7; TRBD1 matches 7 bases. CDR1 is SQVTM and CDR2 is ANQGSEA in the germline V gene. V gave up 4 bases and J gave up 3 bases; unmatched junction bases: 3. The CDR3 is 12 amino acids. The CDR3, as DNA: TGCAGCGTTGTAGGGGACAGCTACGAGCAGTACTTC. The encoded protein is CSVVGDSYEQYF.

The chain's CDR3 is CASSQEPGENTEAFF. The CDR3 nucleotides are TGTGCCAGCAGCCAAGAACCGGGGGAGAACACTGAAGCTTTCTTT. V usage is TRBV4-2 and J usage is TRBJ1-1; D possibly corresponds to TRBD1 (5 bases). The V gene lost 0 bases and the J gene lost 1 base, with 9 bases spanning the gap. The germline gives CDR1 LGHNA, CDR2 YNFKEQ. The CDR3 contains 15 residues.

CDR3 coding DNA: TGCAGCGTTGAAGATAGCTGGGGGCGTTGGGAGGGCTACACCTTC. Its translation is CSVEDSWGRWEGYTF. The chain couples TRBV29-1 to TRBJ1-2, with D possibly being TRBD1 (6 bases). The V end lost 0 bases, the J end lost 8 bases, and 19 bases lay between the germline ends. Germline V gene sequence: CDR1 SQVTM, CDR2 ANQGSEA. The CDR3 covers 15 residues.

The rearrangement links TRBV7-2 to TRBJ2-7; TRBD1 matches at 10 bases. Germline CDR1 SGHTA, CDR2 FQGNSA. The CDR3 extends over 17 amino acids. After removal of 1 base from V and 2 bases from J, the junction contained 8 bases not matched to a gene. CDR3 sequence (DNA): TGTGCCAGCAGCTTAGGGTTCCCGGGACAGGGGACCTACGAGCAGTACTTC. Its translation is CASSLGFPGQGTYEQYF.

CDR3 sequence (DNA): TGTGCCACCAATCTTGACAGGGGACCAGGAAACACCATATATTTT. Translating it yields CATNLDRGPGNTIYF. The V call is TRBV2, the J call TRBJ1-3; 8 positions match TRBD1. V was clipped by 10 bases and J by 4 bases; unmatched bases: 12. The CDR3 is made up of 15 amino acids. CDR1 and CDR2 (germline): SNHLY, FYNNEI. The whole variable domain, remainder taken from reference TRBV2 and TRBJ1-3, is EPEVTQTPSHQVTQMGQEVILRCVPISNHLYFYWYRQILGQKVEFLVSFYNNEISEKSEIFDDQFSVERPDGSNFTLKIRSTKLEDSAMYFCATNLDRGPGNTIYFGEGSWLTVV.

The chain recombines TRBV6-1 with TRBJ1-5, with D unclear. This CDR3 is built from 17 residues. The V end was cut by 3 bases, the J end by 2 bases, with 17 bases between. Germline V lookup: CDR1 MNHNS, CDR2 SASEGT. The CDR3 region is CASSDGSRWSGNQPQHF. As DNA, the CDR3 is TGTGCCAGCAGTGACGGGTCCCGGTGGAGTGGCAATCAGCCCCAGCATTTT.

The rearrangement uses TRBV2 and TRBJ1-6; 10 positions match TRBD1. The CDR3 sequence is 14 residues long. Germline V gene lookup returns CDR1 SNHLY and CDR2 FYNNEI. V lost 6 bases to trimming and J lost 10 bases; unmatched junction nucleotides: 6. CDR3 region: CASSGDRGDSPLHF. CDR3 sequence (DNA): TGTGCCAGCAGCGGGGACAGGGGAGACTCACCCCTCCACTTT.

This chain joins TRBV14 and TRBJ1-5; the D gene is possibly TRBD1 (5 bases). The V end was cut by 1 base, the J end by 6 bases, with 7 bases between. Germline loops: CDR1 SGHDN, CDR2 FVKESK. This CDR3 is built from 13 residues. CDR3 region: CASSQGGFQPQHF. In nucleotides, the CDR3 is TGTGCCAGCAGCCAAGGGGGCTTTCAGCCCCAGCATTTT. The full variable domain, completed using reference TRBV14 and TRBJ1-5, is EAGVTQFPSHSVIEKGQTVTLRCDPISGHDNLYWYRRVMGKEIKFLLHFVKESKQDESGMPNNRFLAERTGGTYSTLKVQPAELEDSGVYFCASSQGGFQPQHFGDGTRLSIL.

The chain combines TRBV15 with TRBJ1-6; tentative D call: TRBD1 (6 bases). Per germline, CDR1 LNHNV and CDR2 YYDKDF (reference sequence). This CDR3 region has 14 residues. V lost 0 bases and J lost 9, with 9 bases in between. In DNA, the CDR3 is TGTGCCACCAGCAGAGAAGGCAGGGGTTCACCCCTCCACTTT. This translates into CATSREGRGSPLHF.

The gene calls are TRBV7-2 and TRBJ2-3, with 7 bases matching TRBD2. J was trimmed by 4 bases and V by 4 bases; bases with no gene match: 5. Looked up from germline, CDR1 is SGHTA and CDR2 is FQGNSA. CDR3 length: 14 amino acids. The CDR3 reads CASSYGGRADTQYF. The CDR3 DNA sequence: TGTGCCAGCAGCTACGGGGGGAGAGCAGATACGCAGTATTTT. Looking up the rest from reference TRBV7-2 and TRBJ2-3 gives the full variable domain: GAGVSQSPSNKVTEKGKDVELRCDPISGHTALYWYRQSLGQGLEFLIYFQGNSAPDKSGLPSDRFSAERTGGSVSTLTIQRTQQEDSAVYLCASSYGGRADTQYFGPGTRLTVL.

The chain joins TRBV13 to TRBJ2-3, with 11 bases lining up with TRBD1. V lost 5 bases to trimming and J lost 3 bases; unmatched junction nucleotides: 1. Germline-derived CDR1 and CDR2 are PRHDT and FYEKMQ (reference sequence). There are 14 residues in the CDR3. Written as DNA, the CDR3 is TGTGCCAGCAGCGGGGACAGGGGGACAGATACGCAGTATTTT. It codes for CASSGDRGTDTQYF.

Here the CDR3 DNA reads TGTGCCAGCAGCGTAGGTAGCGGCTACACAGATACGCAGTATTTT. This sequence encodes CASSVGSGYTDTQYF. The gene calls are TRBV9 and TRBJ2-3, with D possibly being TRBD2 (6 bases). The CDR3 has 15 amino acids. Germline CDR1 SGDLS, CDR2 YYNGEE. Between the trimmed V and J ends, which lost 0 bases and 2 bases, there was a span of 10 bases.

The chain links TRBV5-5 to TRBJ2-1; TRBD2 matches 8 bases. The CDR3 has 16 amino acids. V shed 7 bases and J 3 bases; nucleotides not matched to a gene: 12. Germline CDR1 is SGHKS and CDR2 is YYEKEE (reference sequence). The CDR3 DNA reads as TGTGCCAGCGGCGACGTGGGGCTAGCGGGCTACAATGAGCAGTTCTTC. Translation gives CASGDVGLAGYNEQFF.

This sequence joins TRBV10-3 and TRBJ1-1; 12 bases are a match to TRBD1. V lost 10 bases to trimming and J lost 11 bases; unmatched junction nucleotides: 5. CDR1 is ENHRY, CDR2 SYGVKD, per germline. The CDR3 is made up of 11 amino acids. This CDR3 is CATGTGGEAFF. In DNA form, the CDR3 reads TGTGCCACCGGGACAGGGGGCGAGGCTTTCTTT.

The chain recombines TRBV19 with TRBJ2-5, with D uncertain. CDR1 and CDR2 (germline): LNHDA, SQIVND (reference sequence). Trimming removed 7 bases from V and 1 base from J, with 10 bases in between. There are 13 residues in the CDR3. CDR3 nucleotides: TGTGCCAGTATGTCCTTATTCCAAGAGACCCAGTACTTC. Translation gives CASMSLFQETQYF. The full variable domain, with the rest looked up from reference TRBV19 and TRBJ2-5, is DGGITQSPKYLFRKEGQNVTLSCEQNLNHDAMYWYRQDPGQGLRLIYYSQIVNDFQKGDIAEGYSVSREKKESFPLTVTSAQKNPTAFYLCASMSLFQETQYFGPGTRLLVL.

In its sample, this clone was seen a few times. The V gene is TRBV5-6, the J gene TRBJ2-5; TRBD1 agrees at 8 bases. This CDR3 is built from 16 residues. Germline V gene data show CDR1 as SGHDT and CDR2 as YYEEEE. V lost 4 bases and J lost 0; bases outside the gene matches: 8. This CDR3 is CASSGQGAPYQETQYF. In DNA, the CDR3 is TGTGCCAGCAGCGGACAGGGTGCTCCGTACCAAGAGACCCAGTACTTC.